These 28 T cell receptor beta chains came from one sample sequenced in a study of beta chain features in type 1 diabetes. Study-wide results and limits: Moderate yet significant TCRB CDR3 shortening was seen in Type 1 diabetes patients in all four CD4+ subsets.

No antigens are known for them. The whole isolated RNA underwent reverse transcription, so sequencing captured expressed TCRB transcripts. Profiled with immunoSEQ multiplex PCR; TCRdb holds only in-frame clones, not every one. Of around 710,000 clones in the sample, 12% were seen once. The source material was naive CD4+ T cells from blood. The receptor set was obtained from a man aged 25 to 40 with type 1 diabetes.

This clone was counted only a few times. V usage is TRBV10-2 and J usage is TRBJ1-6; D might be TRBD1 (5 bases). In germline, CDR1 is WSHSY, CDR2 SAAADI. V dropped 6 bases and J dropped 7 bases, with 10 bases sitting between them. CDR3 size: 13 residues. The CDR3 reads CASSERDNSPLHF. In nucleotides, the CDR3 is TGCGCCAGCAGCGAAAGGGACAATTCACCCCTCCACTTT.

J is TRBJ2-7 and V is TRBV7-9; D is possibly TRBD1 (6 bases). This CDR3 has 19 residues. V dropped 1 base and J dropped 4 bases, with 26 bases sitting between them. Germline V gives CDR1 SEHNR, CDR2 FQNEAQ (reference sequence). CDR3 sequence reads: CASSLVGDTPAFMEYEQYF. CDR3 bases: TGTGCCAGCAGCTTAGTTGGGGACACGCCGGCATTTATGGAATACGAGCAGTACTTC.

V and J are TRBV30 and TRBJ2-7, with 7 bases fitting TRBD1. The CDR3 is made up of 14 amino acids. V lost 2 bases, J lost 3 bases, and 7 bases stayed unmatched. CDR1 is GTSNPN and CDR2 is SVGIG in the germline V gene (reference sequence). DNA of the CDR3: TGTGCCTGGAGTCTGGGACAGTGGCTCTACGAGCAGTACTTC. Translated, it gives CAWSLGQWLYEQYF.

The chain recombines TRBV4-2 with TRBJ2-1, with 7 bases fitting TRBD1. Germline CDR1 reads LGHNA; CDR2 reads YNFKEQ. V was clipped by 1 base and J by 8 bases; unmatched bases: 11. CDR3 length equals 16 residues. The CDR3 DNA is TGTGCCAGCAGCCAAGCGGTGACACAGGGGATAGATGAGCAGTTCTTC. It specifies CASSQAVTQGIDEQFF.

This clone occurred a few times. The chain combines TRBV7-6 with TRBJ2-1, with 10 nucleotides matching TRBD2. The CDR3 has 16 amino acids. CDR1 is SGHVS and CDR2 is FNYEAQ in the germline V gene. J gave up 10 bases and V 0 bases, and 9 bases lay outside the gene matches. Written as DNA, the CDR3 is TGTGCCAGCAGCTTAGCGCAAGCGGGGGGGCCCCGGGAGCAGTTCTTC. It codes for CASSLAQAGGPREQFF.

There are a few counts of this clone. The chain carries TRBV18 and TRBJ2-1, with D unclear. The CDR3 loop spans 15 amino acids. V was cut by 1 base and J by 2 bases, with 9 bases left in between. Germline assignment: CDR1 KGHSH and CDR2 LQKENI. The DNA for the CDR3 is TGTGCCAGCTCACCACGACAAAACGCCTACAATGAGCAGTTCTTC. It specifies CASSPRQNAYNEQFF.

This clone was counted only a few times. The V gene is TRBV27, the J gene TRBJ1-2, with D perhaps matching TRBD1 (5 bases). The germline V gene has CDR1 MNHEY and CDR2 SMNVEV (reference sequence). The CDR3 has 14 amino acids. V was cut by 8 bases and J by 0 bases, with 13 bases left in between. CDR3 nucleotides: TGTGCCAGCGCACGCGGGACCGCTAACTATGGCTACACCTTC. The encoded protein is CASARGTANYGYTF.

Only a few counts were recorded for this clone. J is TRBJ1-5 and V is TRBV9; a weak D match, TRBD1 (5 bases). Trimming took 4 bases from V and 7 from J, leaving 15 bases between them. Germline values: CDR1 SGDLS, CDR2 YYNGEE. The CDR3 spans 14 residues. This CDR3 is CASSITGFGQPQHF. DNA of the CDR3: TGTGCCAGCAGCATCACAGGTTTTGGGCAGCCCCAGCATTTT.

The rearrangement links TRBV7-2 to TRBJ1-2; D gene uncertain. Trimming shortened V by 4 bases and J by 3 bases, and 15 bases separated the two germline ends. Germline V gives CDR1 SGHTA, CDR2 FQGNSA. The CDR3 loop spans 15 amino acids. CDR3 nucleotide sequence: TGTGCCAGCAGCTCCCCCGTGGCCCGGCACTATGGCTACACCTTC. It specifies CASSSPVARHYGYTF.

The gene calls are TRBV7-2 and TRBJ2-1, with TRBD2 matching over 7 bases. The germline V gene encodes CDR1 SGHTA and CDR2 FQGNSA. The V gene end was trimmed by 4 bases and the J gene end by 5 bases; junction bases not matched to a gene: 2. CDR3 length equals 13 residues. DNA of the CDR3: TGTGCCAGCAGCTCGCGGGGGAACAATGAGCAGTTCTTC. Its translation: CASSSRGNNEQFF. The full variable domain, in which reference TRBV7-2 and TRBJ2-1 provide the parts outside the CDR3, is GAGVSQSPSNKVTEKGKDVELRCDPISGHTALYWYRQSLGQGLEFLIYFQGNSAPDKSGLPSDRFSAERTGGSVSTLTIQRTQQEDSAVYLCASSSRGNNEQFFGPGTRLTVL.

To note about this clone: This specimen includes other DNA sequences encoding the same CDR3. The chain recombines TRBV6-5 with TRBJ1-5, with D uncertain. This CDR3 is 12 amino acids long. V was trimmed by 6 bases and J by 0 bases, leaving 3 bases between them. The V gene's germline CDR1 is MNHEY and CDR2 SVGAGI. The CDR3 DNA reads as TGTGCCAGCAGCCCTAGCAATCAGCCCCAGCATTTT. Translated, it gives CASSPSNQPQHF.

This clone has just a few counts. The CDR3, as DNA: TGTGCCAGCAGCCCGAACCGGGACAGCGTAGAGCAGTACTTC. This gives the protein CASSPNRDSVEQYF. This chain connects TRBV11-2 to TRBJ2-7, with 7 bases identical to TRBD1. CDR3 length equals 14 residues. V lost 5 bases to trimming and J lost 7 bases; unmatched junction nucleotides: 11. Looked up from germline, CDR1 is SGHAT and CDR2 is FQNNGV.

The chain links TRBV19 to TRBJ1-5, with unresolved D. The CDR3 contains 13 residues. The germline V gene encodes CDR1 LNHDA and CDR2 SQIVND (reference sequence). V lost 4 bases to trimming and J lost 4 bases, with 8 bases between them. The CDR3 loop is CASSTAVNQPQHF. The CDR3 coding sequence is TGTGCCAGTAGTACGGCAGTAAATCAGCCCCAGCATTTT.

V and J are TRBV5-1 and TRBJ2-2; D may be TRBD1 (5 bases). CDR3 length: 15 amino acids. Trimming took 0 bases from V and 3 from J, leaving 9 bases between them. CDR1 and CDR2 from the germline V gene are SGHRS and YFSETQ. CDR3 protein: CASSLEQADTGELFF. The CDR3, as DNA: TGCGCCAGCAGCTTGGAACAGGCGGACACCGGGGAGCTGTTTTTT.

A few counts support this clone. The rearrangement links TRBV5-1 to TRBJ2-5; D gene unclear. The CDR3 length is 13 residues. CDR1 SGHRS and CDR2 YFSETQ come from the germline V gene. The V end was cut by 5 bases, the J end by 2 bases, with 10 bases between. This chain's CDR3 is CASRFDGQETQYF. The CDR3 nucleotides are TGCGCCAGCAGGTTTGACGGACAAGAGACCCAGTACTTC.

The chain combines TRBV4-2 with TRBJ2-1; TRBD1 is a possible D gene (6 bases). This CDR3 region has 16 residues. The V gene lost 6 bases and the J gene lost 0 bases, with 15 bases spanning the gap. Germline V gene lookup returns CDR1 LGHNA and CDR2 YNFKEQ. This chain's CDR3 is CASSRDTAHSYNEQFF. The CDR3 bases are TGTGCCAGCAGTCGGGACACTGCTCACTCCTACAATGAGCAGTTCTTC.

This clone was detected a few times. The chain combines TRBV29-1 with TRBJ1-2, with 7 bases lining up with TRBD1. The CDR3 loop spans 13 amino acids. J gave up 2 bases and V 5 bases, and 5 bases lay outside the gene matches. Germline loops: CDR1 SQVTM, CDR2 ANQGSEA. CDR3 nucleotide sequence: TGCAGCGTTCCCAGACAGGGAAACTATGGCTACACCTTC. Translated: CSVPRQGNYGYTF. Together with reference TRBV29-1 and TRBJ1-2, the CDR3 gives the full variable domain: SAVISQKPSRDICQRGTSLTIQCQVDSQVTMMFWYRQQPGQSLTLIATANQGSEATYESGFVIDKFPISRPNLTFSTLTVSNMSPEDSSIYLCSVPRQGNYGYTFGSGTRLTVV.

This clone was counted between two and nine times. The CDR3 loop reads CASSLASGAEQYF. CDR3 coding DNA: TGTGCCAGCAGCTTAGCCTCAGGGGCCGAGCAGTACTTC. The J gene is TRBJ2-7, the V gene TRBV7-2; TRBD1 is a possible D gene (6 bases). The V gene's germline CDR1 is SGHTA and CDR2 FQGNSA. V gave up 0 bases and J gave up 6 bases, with 9 bases separating them. CDR3 length: 13 amino acids.

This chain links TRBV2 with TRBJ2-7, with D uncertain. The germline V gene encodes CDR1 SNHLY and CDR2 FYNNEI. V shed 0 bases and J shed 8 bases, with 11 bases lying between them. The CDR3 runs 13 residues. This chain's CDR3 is CASSEALRTQQYF. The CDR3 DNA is TGTGCCAGCAGTGAAGCGCTTCGTACACAGCAGTACTTC.

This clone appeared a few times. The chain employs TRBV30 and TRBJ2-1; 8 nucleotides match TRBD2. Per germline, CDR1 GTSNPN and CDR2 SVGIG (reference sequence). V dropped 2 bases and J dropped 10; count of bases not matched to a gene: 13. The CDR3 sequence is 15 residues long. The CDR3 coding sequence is TGTGCCTGGAGTCCCGCCAACGGGGGGGCCAAGGAGCAGTTCTTC. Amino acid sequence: CAWSPANGGAKEQFF.

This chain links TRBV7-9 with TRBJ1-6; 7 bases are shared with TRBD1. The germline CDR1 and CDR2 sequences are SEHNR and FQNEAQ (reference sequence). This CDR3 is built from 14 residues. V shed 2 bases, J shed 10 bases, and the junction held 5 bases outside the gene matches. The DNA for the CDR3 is TGTGCCAGCAGCTTATTGAGACAGGGCTCACCCCTCCACTTT. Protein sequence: CASSLLRQGSPLHF.

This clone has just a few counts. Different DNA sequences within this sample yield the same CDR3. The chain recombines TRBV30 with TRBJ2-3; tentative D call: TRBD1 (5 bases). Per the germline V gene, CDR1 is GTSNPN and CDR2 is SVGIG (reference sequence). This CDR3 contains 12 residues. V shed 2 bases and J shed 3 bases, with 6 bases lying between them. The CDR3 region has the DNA TGTGCCTGGAGTAGGGGAACAGATACGCAGTATTTT. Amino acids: CAWSRGTDTQYF.

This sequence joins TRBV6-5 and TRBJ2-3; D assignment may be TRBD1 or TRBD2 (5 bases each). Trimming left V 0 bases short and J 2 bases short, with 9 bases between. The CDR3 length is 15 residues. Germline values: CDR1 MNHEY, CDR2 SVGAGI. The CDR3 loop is CASSYSGVLTDTQYF. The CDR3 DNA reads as TGTGCCAGCAGTTACTCGGGGGTGCTCACAGATACGCAGTATTTT.

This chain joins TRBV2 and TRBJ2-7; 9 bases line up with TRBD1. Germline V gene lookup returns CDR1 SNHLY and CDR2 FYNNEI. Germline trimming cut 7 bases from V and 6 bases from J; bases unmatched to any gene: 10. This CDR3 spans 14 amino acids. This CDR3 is CASTPGTGLFEQYF. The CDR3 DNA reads TGTGCCAGCACTCCAGGGACAGGGTTGTTCGAGCAGTACTTC.

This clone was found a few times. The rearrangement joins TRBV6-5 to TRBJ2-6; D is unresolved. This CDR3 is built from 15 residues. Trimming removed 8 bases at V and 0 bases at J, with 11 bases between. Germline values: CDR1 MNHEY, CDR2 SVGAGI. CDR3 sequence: CASLPAGSGANVLTF. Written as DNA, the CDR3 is TGTGCCAGCCTCCCGGCAGGCTCTGGGGCCAACGTCCTGACTTTC.

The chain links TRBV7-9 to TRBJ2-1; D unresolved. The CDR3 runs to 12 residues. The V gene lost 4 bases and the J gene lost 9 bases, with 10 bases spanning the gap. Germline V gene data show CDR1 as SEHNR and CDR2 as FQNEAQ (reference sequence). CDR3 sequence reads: CASSYSLGEQFF. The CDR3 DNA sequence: TGTGCCAGCAGCTATAGCCTGGGTGAGCAGTTCTTC.

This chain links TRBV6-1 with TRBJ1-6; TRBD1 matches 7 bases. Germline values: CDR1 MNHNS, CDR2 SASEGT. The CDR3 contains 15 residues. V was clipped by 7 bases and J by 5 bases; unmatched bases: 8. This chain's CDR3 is CASTHITGDNSPLHF. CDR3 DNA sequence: TGTGCCAGCACCCACATCACAGGGGATAATTCACCCCTCCACTTT.

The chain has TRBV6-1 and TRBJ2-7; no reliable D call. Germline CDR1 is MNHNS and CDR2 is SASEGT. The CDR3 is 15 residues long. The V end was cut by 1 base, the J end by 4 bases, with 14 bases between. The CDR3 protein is CASSEGVSPTYEQYF. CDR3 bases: TGTGCCAGCAGTGAAGGGGTCTCACCAACTTACGAGCAGTACTTC.